The subject of this entry is one TCR beta chain. Its antigen is unknown. The CDR3 has 14 amino acids. Trimming took 4 bases from V and 8 from J, leaving 13 bases between them. Germline values: CDR1 SGDLS, CDR2 YYNGEE. This record comes from a study of T cell responses to AZD1222 COVID-19 vaccine. The wider study: It was second doses at about 4 or about 12 weeks that were pooled.

Findings and limits, study-wide: Scientists sampled the repertoires only once the peak T cell response had passed.

The table came from immunoSEQ multiplex PCR; TCRdb's copy has only in-frame clones and leaves some out. The data show about 53,000 clones, about 81% seen once. Sequenced material: peripheral blood, taken on day 0 of AZD1222 vaccination. The source is an adult in good health. The chain is built from TRBV9 and TRBJ1-6; D is unclear. CDR3 sequence (DNA): TGTGCCAGCAGCCCTTTAGCAGGTGATTCACCCCTCCACTTT. Encoded protein: CASSPLAGDSPLHF.